A single sample is the source of the 7 T cell receptor beta chains below, sequenced in a study of cytomegalovirus exposure and HLA in healthy donors. Data came from immunoSEQ multiplex PCR; TCRdb stores just in-frame clones and leaves some out. Among 100,000 to 150,000 clones listed, approximately 89% were seen once. Source material: PBMCs. These receptors were taken from a woman between 18 and 29 years old in good health and CMV-seronegative.

The rearrangement links TRBV19 to TRBJ2-7; TRBD2 agrees at 8 bases. Germline CDR1 is LNHDA and CDR2 is SQIVND (reference sequence). The trim removed 2 bases at V and 1 base at J, leaving 4 bases unmatched. The CDR3 has 15 residues. CDR3 DNA sequence: TGTGCCAGTAGTATAACAGCGGGGGAGTCCTACGAGCAGTACGTC. Its protein is CASSITAGESYEQYV.

Comment on this clone: Other DNA sequences in this specimen translate into the identical CDR3. The chain employs TRBV30 and TRBJ1-1; no definite D call. The CDR3 spans 13 residues. Deletions cut 0 bases from V and 1 base from J, with 6 bases between. CDR1 and CDR2 from the germline V gene are GTSNPN and SVGIG (reference sequence). CDR3 amino acids: CAWSVAGNTEAFF. The CDR3 DNA sequence: TGTGCCTGGAGTGTAGCGGGGAACACTGAAGCTTTCTTT. Full variable domain (rest looked up from reference TRBV30 and TRBJ1-1): SQTIHQWPATLVQPVGSPLSLECTVEGTSNPNLYWYRQAAGRGLQLLFYSVGIGQISSEVPQNLSASRPQDRQFILSSKKLLLSDSGFYLCAWSVAGNTEAFFGQGTRLTVV.

The chain uses TRBV11-2 and TRBJ2-7; D unresolved. Deletions cut 3 bases from V and 2 bases from J, with 8 bases between. The germline gives CDR1 SGHAT, CDR2 FQNNGV. This CDR3 is built from 13 residues. The DNA for the CDR3 is TGTGCCAGCAGCTTCTCCCTTACCTACGAGCAGTACTTC. This gives the protein CASSFSLTYEQYF.

The genes are TRBV19 and TRBJ2-7; 10 nucleotides match TRBD1. This CDR3 is built from 15 residues. Unmatched junction bases numbered 8, after V lost 5 bases and J lost 4 bases. Per the germline V gene, CDR1 is LNHDA and CDR2 is SQIVND (reference sequence). The CDR3 DNA is TGTGCCAGTAGTGTGACAGGGGGCACCGGTTACGAGCAGTACGTC. Translating it yields CASSVTGGTGYEQYV.

The gene calls are TRBV7-8 and TRBJ1-4; D is unclear. The V and J ends lost 4 bases and 2 bases respectively, with 8 bases between them. The CDR3 spans 14 residues. From germline, CDR1 is SGHVS and CDR2 FQNEAQ. CDR3 loop: CASSSRRTNEKLFF. As DNA, the CDR3 is TGTGCCAGCAGCTCACGGCGGACTAATGAAAAACTGTTTTTT.

The V gene is TRBV27, the J gene TRBJ2-1, with D maybe TRBD1 (6 bases). Germline values: CDR1 MNHEY, CDR2 SMNVEV (reference sequence). This CDR3 has 14 amino acids. Trimming removed 6 bases from V and 3 bases from J, with 12 bases in between. This CDR3 reads CASRSGDLYNEQFF. CDR3 nucleotide sequence: TGTGCCAGCAGGTCAGGGGACCTCTACAATGAGCAGTTCTTC.

The J gene is TRBJ2-1, the V gene TRBV19; 12 bases align to TRBD2. V dropped 2 bases and J dropped 7; count of bases not matched to a gene: 3. The CDR3 is 15 residues long. Per the germline V gene, CDR1 is LNHDA and CDR2 is SQIVND (reference sequence). CDR3 region: CASSILAGGPNEQFF. The CDR3 nucleotides are TGTGCCAGTAGTATACTAGCGGGGGGGCCGAATGAGCAGTTCTTC.